Presented here are 24 T cell receptor beta chains from one specimen sequenced in a study of a mutant IDH1 vaccine in newly diagnosed glioma. Described time point: week 11, during vaccination. The investigators gave 300 ug of mutant IDH1 20-mer peptide in each vaccine dose, together with topical imiquimod. These TCRs are of unknown antigen specificity. The repertoire was sequenced with immunoSEQ multiplex PCR; TCRdb's copy has only in-frame clones and lacks some. Of some 52,000 clones in the sample, more than 85% were seen once. Sequencing was performed on PBMCs, taken from a glioma patient whose treatment included an IDH1 peptide vaccine. Receptors were obtained from a man aged 50-60 years with glioma.

This clone has just one count. The J gene is TRBJ2-4, the V gene TRBV10-2, with unresolved D. V was shortened by 1 base and J by 9 bases, with 7 bases between the two germline ends. The CDR3 loop spans 12 amino acids. The germline V gene encodes CDR1 WSHSY and CDR2 SAAADI. The CDR3, as DNA: TGCGCCAGCAGTGAGTTGGTGGGCATTCAGTACTTC. Amino acid sequence: CASSELVGIQYF.

This chain links TRBV7-8 with TRBJ2-1; 15 nucleotides align to TRBD2. CDR3 length equals 15 residues. Germline V gives CDR1 SGHVS, CDR2 FQNEAQ. The ends lost 4 bases at V and 8 bases at J; junction bases unmatched: 3. In DNA, the CDR3 is TGTGCCAGCAGCTCGGGACTAGCGGGAGGTTATGAGCAGTTCTTC. It specifies CASSSGLAGGYEQFF.

In this sample, this clone turned up once. V usage is TRBV5-4 and J usage is TRBJ2-3; D might be TRBD1 (6 bases). In germline, CDR1 is SGHNT, CDR2 YYREEE (reference sequence). The V and J ends lost 4 bases and 6 bases respectively, with 24 bases between them. This CDR3 is built from 17 residues. CDR3 bases: TGTGCCAGCAGCCCCAAGGACAGCCCAGGGTACGGCGATACGCAGTATTTT. The encoded protein is CASSPKDSPGYGDTQYF. Full variable domain (missing parts from reference TRBV5-4 and TRBJ2-3): ETGVTQSPTHLIKTRGQQVTLRCSSQSGHNTVSWYQQALGQGPQFIFQYYREEENGRGNFPPRFSGLQFPNYSSELNVNALELDDSALYLCASSPKDSPGYGDTQYFGPGTRLTVL.

This clone occurred once. This CDR3 is CAVGLLNTEAFF. In DNA, the CDR3 is TGTGCCGTGGGACTTTTGAACACTGAAGCTTTCTTT. This chain joins TRBV6-5 and TRBJ1-1, with D perhaps TRBD1 (5 bases). The CDR3 sequence is 12 residues long. Looked up from germline, CDR1 is MNHEY and CDR2 is SVGAGI. V gave up 11 bases and J gave up 0 bases, with 10 bases separating them.

The rearrangement links TRBV9 to TRBJ2-2, with D unresolved. The V gene lost 0 bases and the J gene lost 4 bases, with 4 bases spanning the gap. Germline-derived CDR1 and CDR2 are SGDLS and YYNGEE. There are 13 residues in the CDR3. CDR3 nucleotides: TGTGCCAGCAGCGTAGATCTCACCGGGGAGCTGTTTTTT. Amino acid sequence: CASSVDLTGELFF. Full variable domain (remainder filled in from reference TRBV9 and TRBJ2-2): DSGVTQTPKHLITATGQRVTLRCSPRSGDLSVYWYQQSLDQGLQFLIQYYNGEERAKGNILERFSAQQFPDLHSELNLSSLELGDSALYFCASSVDLTGELFFGEGSRLTVL.

The rearrangement joins TRBV30 to TRBJ1-4; unclear D gene. The germline gives CDR1 GTSNPN, CDR2 SVGIG (reference sequence). This CDR3 contains 12 residues. Trimming pared 5 bases from V and 3 bases from J, leaving 7 bases between. CDR3 bases: TGTGCCTGGGCAGGAGCTAATGAAAAACTGTTTTTT. It encodes CAWAGANEKLFF.

This chain links TRBV28 with TRBJ2-7; D not certain. V was cut by 3 bases and J by 2 bases, with 11 bases left in between. The length of the CDR3 is 14 residues. Looked up from germline, CDR1 is MDHEN and CDR2 is SYDVKM. The CDR3 coding sequence is TGTGCCAGCAGTTTCCCAAGTCGAGCCTACGAGCAGTACTTC. Its protein product is CASSFPSRAYEQYF.

The rearrangement uses TRBV27 and TRBJ2-3; 11 bases fit TRBD2. The CDR3 extends over 19 amino acids. Germline CDR1 MNHEY, CDR2 SMNVEV (reference sequence). V was pared by 3 bases and J by 1 base, with 12 bases of the junction left unmatched. Here the CDR3 DNA reads TGTGCCAGCAGTTTCCGCTCTAGCGGGGGGCCCACCCGCACAGATACGCAGTATTTT. Translation: CASSFRSSGGPTRTDTQYF.

This chain joins TRBV28 and TRBJ2-7, with 9 nucleotides matching TRBD1. The CDR3 covers 14 residues. Germline CDR1 MDHEN, CDR2 SYDVKM. V was clipped by 6 bases and J by 7 bases; unmatched bases: 10. CDR3 sequence (DNA): TGTGCCAGCAGCCCGGGACAGGGAATGGATGAGCAGTACTTC. As protein: CASSPGQGMDEQYF.

This chain joins TRBV28 and TRBJ1-1; 8 positions agree with TRBD1. CDR1 and CDR2 (germline): MDHEN, SYDVKM. The CDR3 is 15 amino acids. V was pared by 2 bases and J by 11 bases, with 13 bases of the junction left unmatched. The CDR3 nucleotides read TGTGCCAGCAGTTTAGGTGGACAGGGCGATGCATGGGCTTTCTTT. It translates to CASSLGGQGDAWAFF. Full variable domain (outside the CDR3, taken from reference TRBV28 and TRBJ1-1): DVKVTQSSRYLVKRTGEKVFLECVQDMDHENMFWYRQDPGLGLRLIYFSYDVKMKEKGDIPEGYSVSREKKERFSLILESASTNQTSMYLCASSLGGQGDAWAFFGQGTRLTVV.

The chain is built from TRBV19 and TRBJ2-2; 8 nucleotides align to TRBD1. Germline CDR1 and CDR2: LNHDA and SQIVND (reference sequence). V dropped 3 bases and J dropped 2; count of bases not matched to a gene: 5. CDR3 length: 16 amino acids. Written as DNA, the CDR3 is TGTGCCAGTAGTATCCCCGGGACAGGTAACACCGGGGAGCTGTTTTTT. It encodes CASSIPGTGNTGELFF.

This chain uses TRBV29-1 with TRBJ1-1; 7 bases are a match to TRBD1. V lost 3 bases and J lost 4; bases outside the gene matches: 11. The germline V gene has CDR1 SQVTM and CDR2 ANQGSEA. CDR3 length: 15 amino acids. CDR3 bases: TGCAGCGTTGACCCAGGGGGGGTCTTTGGCACTGAAGCTTTCTTT. Its protein product is CSVDPGGVFGTEAFF.

The rearrangement uses TRBV4-2 and TRBJ2-5; D perhaps matches TRBD2 (6 bases). This CDR3 spans 14 amino acids. The V end lost 0 bases, the J end lost 4 bases, and 9 bases lay between the germline ends. The V gene's germline CDR1 is LGHNA and CDR2 YNFKEQ. The CDR3 DNA follows: TGTGCCAGCAGCCAAGATTACGGGGGAGAGACCCAGTACTTC. It specifies CASSQDYGGETQYF.

The chain carries TRBV5-1 and TRBJ2-7, with 8 bases lining up with TRBD1. CDR1 and CDR2 (germline): SGHRS, YFSETQ. This CDR3 is 13 amino acids long. The V and J ends lost 5 bases and 10 bases, in that order; junction bases with no gene match: 11. DNA for the CDR3: TGCGCCAGCAGGTGGGGACAGGATGGAGCCCAGTACTTC. It yields the protein CASRWGQDGAQYF.

The chain joins TRBV28 to TRBJ2-7, with TRBD2 matching 11 bases. The germline CDR1 and CDR2 sequences are MDHEN and SYDVKM. The V segment lost 5 bases and the J segment 5 bases; nucleotides outside the gene matches: 8. The CDR3 is made up of 15 amino acids. The CDR3 DNA reads as TGTGCCAGCAGTCCCCCGGGACTAGCGGAGAACGAGCAGTACTTC. This sequence encodes CASSPPGLAENEQYF.

The chain joins TRBV5-1 to TRBJ2-7, with D perhaps matching TRBD2 (7 bases). CDR1 and CDR2 (germline): SGHRS, YFSETQ. The CDR3 contains 12 residues. The V and J ends lost 0 bases and 9 bases respectively, with 10 bases between them. The CDR3 DNA reads as TGCGCCAGCAGCTTGGAGGGGGGGCCGCAGTACTTC. This encodes CASSLEGGPQYF.

The chain combines TRBV5-4 with TRBJ2-7; 12 bases are shared with TRBD2. The CDR3 length is 18 residues. Trimming cost V 1 base and J 0 bases; bases outside gene matches: 8. Germline loops: CDR1 SGHNT, CDR2 YYREEE (reference sequence). The CDR3 DNA is TGTGCCAGCAGCTTGTCTCTAGCGGGAGGGCCCATCTCCTACGAGCAGTACTTC. Its protein product is CASSLSLAGGPISYEQYF.

This clone has a single count. The chain has TRBV18 and TRBJ1-1; 8 bases line up with TRBD1. This CDR3 has 13 residues. CDR1 KGHSH and CDR2 LQKENI come from the germline V gene. The V segment lost 9 bases and the J segment 8 bases; nucleotides outside the gene matches: 11. CDR3 in amino acids: CASRPDRAQEAFF. CDR3 DNA: TGTGCCAGTAGACCGGACAGGGCCCAGGAAGCTTTCTTT.

The V and J genes are TRBV7-8 and TRBJ1-1; D gene unclear. The CDR3 covers 11 residues. Germline V lookup: CDR1 SGHVS, CDR2 FQNEAQ. Trimming pared 3 bases from V and 8 bases from J, leaving 7 bases between. CDR3 loop: CASSFVGEAFF. In nucleotides, the CDR3 is TGTGCCAGCAGCTTTGTTGGGGAAGCTTTCTTT.

The CDR3 nucleotides are TGTGCCAGCTCACGGCGACAGGGCTTGTTCGGCTACGAGCAGTACTTC. It yields the protein CASSRRQGLFGYEQYF. This rearrangement joins TRBV18 to TRBJ2-7; TRBD1 matches 7 bases. Germline V lookup: CDR1 KGHSH, CDR2 LQKENI. With 4 bases clipped from V and 3 bases from J, the junction kept 12 bases outside the gene matches. The CDR3 consists of 16 residues.

This sequence joins TRBV27 and TRBJ1-2; 8 nucleotides line up with TRBD1. In germline, CDR1 is MNHEY, CDR2 SMNVEV (reference sequence). Trimming removed 2 bases from V and 6 bases from J; junction bases left unmatched: 5. There are 14 residues in the CDR3. The CDR3 sequence: CASSLNPGGDGYTF. Written as DNA, the CDR3 is TGTGCCAGCAGTTTAAACCCAGGGGGCGATGGCTACACCTTC.

V gene TRBV6-6 combines with J gene TRBJ2-1, with TRBD2 matching 13 bases. This CDR3 has 15 amino acids. Trimming removed 7 bases from V and 4 bases from J; junction bases left unmatched: 4. Germline V gene sequence: CDR1 MNHNY, CDR2 SVGAGI (reference sequence). The CDR3 DNA reads TGTGCCAGCAACAAGGGACTAGCGGGGTACAATGAGCAGTTCTTC. Protein sequence: CASNKGLAGYNEQFF.

This clone has only a few counts. The J gene is TRBJ1-1, the V gene TRBV5-1, with TRBD1 matching over 9 bases. Looked up from germline, CDR1 is SGHRS and CDR2 is YFSETQ. This CDR3 has 15 amino acids. J was trimmed by 2 bases and V by 4 bases; bases with no gene match: 6. CDR3 region: CASSLDRGGNTEAFF. Written as DNA, the CDR3 is TGCGCCAGCAGCCTGGACAGGGGCGGTAACACTGAAGCTTTCTTT.

In its sample, this clone was seen a few times. The rearrangement joins TRBV7-3 to TRBJ2-1; the D gene is possibly TRBD2 (6 bases). V was trimmed by 5 bases and J by 12 bases, leaving 23 bases between them. The CDR3 extends over 15 amino acids. Germline V lookup: CDR1 SGHTA, CDR2 FQGTGA. The CDR3 DNA follows: TGTGCCAGCAGCCCCGGGGCCGGGACTGGGGCGGTGCAGTTCTTC. It specifies CASSPGAGTGAVQFF.